A single sample is the source of the 18 T cell receptor beta chains below, sequenced in a study of cytomegalovirus exposure and HLA in healthy donors. Both 60 Vbeta primers and 13 Jbeta primers went into the PCR. Produced via immunoSEQ multiplex PCR; TCRdb's table is partial and in-frame only. Found here are under 200,000 clones, 78% of them singletons; the top ten hold approximately 5.4%. Sequencing used PBMCs. These receptor sequences come from a woman in her 30s in good health and CMV-seropositive.

The V gene is TRBV19, the J gene TRBJ1-5; 9 bases line up with TRBD1. The CDR3 has 17 amino acids. The germline V gene has CDR1 LNHDA and CDR2 SQIVND (reference sequence). With 7 bases clipped from V and 6 bases from J, the junction kept 16 bases outside the gene matches. CDR3 sequence (DNA): TGTGCCAGTACTACCGACAGGGGGAAGTACGGCGGTCAGCCCCAGCATTTT. It specifies CASTTDRGKYGGQPQHF.

This clone was counted a single time. This chain uses TRBV7-9 with TRBJ1-1, with a tentative D call TRBD1 (6 bases). The CDR3 has 11 amino acids. The germline V gene has CDR1 SEHNR and CDR2 FQNEAQ (reference sequence). Trimming pared 5 bases from V and 8 bases from J, leaving 9 bases between. The CDR3 region has the DNA TGTGCCAGCAGCCAGGGGAGCGAAGCTTTCTTT. This sequence encodes CASSQGSEAFF.

The chain links TRBV18 to TRBJ2-7; TRBD2 matches 13 bases. Trimming removed 5 bases from V and 3 bases from J; junction bases left unmatched: 13. This CDR3 contains 18 residues. From germline, CDR1 is KGHSH and CDR2 LQKENI. The chain's CDR3 is CASSKKGLAGVSLYEQYF. The CDR3, as DNA: TGTGCCAGCTCAAAAAAAGGACTAGCGGGGGTTTCTCTCTACGAGCAGTACTTC.

This rearrangement joins TRBV10-3 to TRBJ2-7; 10 bases are a match to TRBD1. There are 15 residues in the CDR3. Per germline, CDR1 ENHRY and CDR2 SYGVKD. J lost 5 bases, V lost 5 bases, and 9 bases had no gene match. The CDR3 DNA follows: TGTGCCATCAGTCCCGACAGGGGGCTAGCTAACGAGCAGTACTTC. The encoded protein is CAISPDRGLANEQYF.

This chain joins TRBV14 and TRBJ2-3; 7 nucleotides match TRBD2. CDR3 length equals 14 residues. Trimming removed 6 bases from V and 0 bases from J; junction bases left unmatched: 3. From germline, CDR1 is SGHDN and CDR2 FVKESK. The chain's CDR3 is CASRVAGSTDTQYF. The CDR3 DNA sequence: TGTGCCAGCAGAGTAGCGGGTAGCACAGATACGCAGTATTTT.

This sequence joins TRBV28 and TRBJ2-3; tentative D call: TRBD2 (6 bases). The CDR3 consists of 16 residues. V dropped 3 bases and J dropped 7 bases, with 20 bases sitting between them. Germline V lookup: CDR1 MDHEN, CDR2 SYDVKM. DNA of the CDR3: TGTGCCAGCAGTTTGAGTTATGTCTTAGGGAGGAATACGCAGTATTTT. Translation gives CASSLSYVLGRNTQYF.

CDR3 in DNA: TGTGCCAGCAGACGACTAGCGACAGATACGCAGTATTTT. It specifies CASRRLATDTQYF. The chain employs TRBV6-5 and TRBJ2-3; 8 bases align to TRBD2. The ends lost 6 bases at V and 3 bases at J; junction bases unmatched: 2. The CDR3 sequence is 13 residues long. Per germline, CDR1 MNHEY and CDR2 SVGAGI.

A note on this clone: Because the CDR3 is missing its conserved closing phenylalanine or tryptophan, this is likely a read error. The J gene is TRBJ1-2, the V gene TRBV5-1, with TRBD1 matching over 8 bases. V was clipped by 2 bases and J by 0 bases; unmatched bases: 3. Germline CDR1 is SGHRS and CDR2 is YFSETQ. The length of the CDR3 is 15 residues. CDR3 amino acids: CASSLRTGTNYGYTL. Written as DNA, the CDR3 is TGCGCCAGCAGCTTACGGACAGGGACTAACTATGGCTACACCCTC.

V and J are TRBV11-2 and TRBJ2-2; TRBD2 matches at 10 bases. V lost 2 bases to trimming and J lost 6 bases; unmatched junction nucleotides: 6. The CDR3 contains 16 residues. CDR1 and CDR2 from the germline V gene are SGHAT and FQNNGV. The CDR3 nucleotides read TGTGCCAGCAGCTTATTAACTAGCGGGGTATCCGGGGAGCTGTTTTTT. This gives the protein CASSLLTSGVSGELFF.

This clone was seen a single time. This chain links TRBV5-1 with TRBJ2-1, with TRBD2 matching over 9 bases. From germline, CDR1 is SGHRS and CDR2 YFSETQ. The CDR3 sequence is 16 residues long. Trimming at V came to 2 bases and at J to 2 bases, leaving 5 bases not matched to a gene. CDR3 sequence (DNA): TGCGCCAGCAGCTTATTAGCGGGAGCGACCTACAATGAGCAGTTCTTC. The encoded protein is CASSLLAGATYNEQFF.

The chain carries TRBV27 and TRBJ2-7; D remains ambiguous. The V gene lost 6 bases and the J gene lost 2 bases, with 11 bases spanning the gap. Germline CDR1 and CDR2: MNHEY and SMNVEV (reference sequence). The CDR3 covers 13 residues. CDR3 coding DNA: TGTGCCAGCAGAGTTTATCCGGCCTACGAGCAGTACTTC. It specifies CASRVYPAYEQYF.

V is TRBV13 and J is TRBJ2-1; tentatively, D is TRBD1 (5 bases). Germline-derived CDR1 and CDR2 are PRHDT and FYEKMQ (reference sequence). Trimming pared 5 bases from V and 6 bases from J, leaving 17 bases between. The CDR3 extends over 15 amino acids. The chain's CDR3 is CASSSREKLLNEQFF. The CDR3 DNA reads TGTGCCAGCAGCAGCAGGGAAAAGCTCCTCAATGAGCAGTTCTTC.

This chain links TRBV19 with TRBJ1-2; D possibly corresponds to TRBD1 (5 bases). Germline V lookup: CDR1 LNHDA, CDR2 SQIVND (reference sequence). This CDR3 is built from 13 residues. V was trimmed by 9 bases and J by 6 bases, leaving 17 bases between them. The CDR3 loop is CASTGKDGHGYTF. The CDR3 DNA reads TGTGCCAGCACAGGCAAAGACGGACATGGCTACACCTTC.

V and J are TRBV2 and TRBJ2-3, with unresolved D. V lost 8 bases and J 4 bases, leaving 4 bases between the germline ends. CDR3 length: 10 residues. Per germline, CDR1 SNHLY and CDR2 FYNNEI. As DNA, the CDR3 is TGTGCCAGCTTAGCAGATACGCAGTATTTT. It yields the protein CASLADTQYF. The complete variable domain, with remaining parts taken from reference TRBV2 and TRBJ2-3, reads EPEVTQTPSHQVTQMGQEVILRCVPISNHLYFYWYRQILGQKVEFLVSFYNNEISEKSEIFDDQFSVERPDGSNFTLKIRSTKLEDSAMYFCASLADTQYFGPGTRLTVL.

The chain couples TRBV5-6 to TRBJ2-5, with 9 bases aligning to TRBD2. Germline CDR1 reads SGHDT; CDR2 reads YYEEEE. The CDR3 is 15 amino acids. The junction had 7 bases not matched to a gene; V was cut back by 2 bases and J by 5 bases. CDR3 DNA sequence: TGTGCCAGCAGCTTACGACTAGCGGTTCAGGAGACCCAGTACTTC. The encoded protein is CASSLRLAVQETQYF.

The CDR3 region is CASSNLRQGPYEQYF. The CDR3 DNA follows: TGTGCCAGCAGTAACTTACGACAGGGCCCCTACGAGCAGTACTTC. The genes are TRBV6-5 and TRBJ2-7, with TRBD1 matching over 7 bases. The CDR3 length is 15 residues. The germline V gene encodes CDR1 MNHEY and CDR2 SVGAGI. With V trimmed by 5 bases and J by 2 bases, 9 bases remained unmatched.

On this clone: The junction and the germline gene differ at one end; a read error may be behind it. V and J are TRBV7-7 and TRBJ2-1; D possibly corresponds to TRBD2 (6 bases). Looked up from germline, CDR1 is SSHAT and CDR2 is FNYEAQ (reference sequence). The CDR3 is 16 residues long. CDR3 DNA sequence: TGTGCTAGCAGCTTAAGGGACGTGGGGGGATACAATGAGCAGTTCTTC. Translating gives CASSLRDVGGYNEQFF.

J is TRBJ1-4 and V is TRBV6-6; maybe TRBD1 (6 bases). This CDR3 comprises 13 residues. Per the germline V gene, CDR1 is MNHNY and CDR2 is SVGAGI (reference sequence). V lost 10 bases and J lost 5, with 14 bases in between. The CDR3 loop reads CANTNRENEKLFF. DNA for the CDR3: TGTGCCAACACTAACAGGGAAAATGAAAAACTGTTTTTT.